A selection of T cell receptor beta chains follows, all from one sample in a study of blood T cell repertoires in COVID-19. Assay: immunoSEQ multiplex PCR; the TCRdb copy retains only in-frame clones and omits some. The sample records roughly 340,000 clones, 87% being singletons. Sequenced sample: PBMCs or T cells enriched from blood (not recorded which). The receptors derive from a man aged 40-49 years in a cohort exposed to, infected with or recovered from COVID-19 (not recorded which). Both conserved end residues are part of each CDR3. The D gene is left open where the match is weak. The size of a clone is reported for some rows only, either as once, few or many, or as a class for expanded clones.

J,size,V,D,CDR3,DNA
TRBJ2-5,once,TRBV6-5,.,CASTRAGETQYF,TGTGCCAGCACGAGGGCTGGGGAGACCCAGTACTTC
TRBJ1-3,.,TRBV7-8,TRBD1,CASSFGQGSFSGNTIYF,TGTGCCAGCAGCTTCGGACAGGGTTCTTTCTCTGGAAACACCATATATTTT
TRBJ2-5,.,TRBV7-2,TRBD2,CASSFRLATETQYF,TGTGCCAGCAGCTTCCGACTAGCCACGGAGACCCAGTACTTC
TRBJ2-5,.,TRBV5-6,TRBD2,CASSPGGAGMKETQYF,TGTGCCAGCAGCCCGGGAGGAGCGGGAATGAAAGAGACCCAGTACTTC
TRBJ2-3,.,TRBV5-1,.,CASSLAALAGGKDTQYF,TGCGCCAGCAGCTTGGCCGCGCTGGCAGGGGGGAAAGATACGCAGTATTTT
TRBJ2-1,.,TRBV10-1,TRBD2,CASSGAGGRNEQFF,TGCGCCAGCAGTGGCGCGGGAGGGCGAAATGAGCAGTTCTTC
TRBJ1-1,.,TRBV6-5,.,CASSYSSGALDTEAFF,TGTGCCAGCAGTTACTCGTCAGGGGCGCTGGACACTGAAGCTTTCTTT
TRBJ2-2,once,TRBV5-4,.,CASSLRAGNTGELFF,TGTGCCAGCAGCCTGAGGGCGGGGAACACCGGGGAGCTGTTTTTT
TRBJ1-2,.,TRBV2,.,CASHATGRYGYTF,TGTGCCAGCCACGCGACAGGCCGGTATGGCTACACCTTC
TRBJ1-1,.,TRBV28,TRBD1,CASSRATGFTEAFF,TGTGCCAGCAGCCGAGCGACAGGGTTCACTGAAGCTTTCTTT
TRBJ2-7,.,TRBV19,.,CASSLLWSTGSREQYF,TGTGCCAGTAGTCTCCTCTGGTCGACAGGCTCCCGCGAGCAGTACTTC
TRBJ2-7,.,TRBV5-5,TRBD2,CASSLSTSGSPYEQYF,TGTGCCAGCAGCCTGTCGACTAGCGGGAGCCCCTACGAGCAGTACTTC
TRBJ2-7,.,TRBV19,.,CASSIETGSSENYEQYF,TGTGCCAGTAGTATAGAGACAGGGTCTAGCGAGAACTACGAGCAGTACTTC
TRBJ2-3,.,TRBV10-3,TRBD2,CAIKQTSGSTDTQYF,TGTGCCATCAAGCAGACTAGCGGGAGCACAGATACGCAGTATTTT
TRBJ2-7,.,TRBV18,TRBD1,CASSTGTGGIDEQYF,TGTGCCAGCTCTACCGGGACAGGGGGTATCGACGAGCAGTACTTC
TRBJ1-4,.,TRBV5-1,TRBD1,CASFDTGVEKLFF,TGCGCCAGCTTCGATACAGGGGTAGAAAAACTGTTTTTT
TRBJ2-7,.,TRBV12-3/TRBV12-4,TRBD1,CASAGTAYEQYF,TGTGCCAGCGCCGGGACAGCCTACGAGCAGTACTTC
TRBJ2-2,.,TRBV5-1,.,CASSLEGGSGELFF,TGCGCCAGCAGCTTGGAAGGAGGCTCCGGGGAGCTGTTTTTT
TRBJ1-1,once,TRBV10-3,TRBD1,CAIRGQGAWGVGEAFF,TGTGCCATCAGGGGACAGGGGGCGTGGGGGGTTGGTGAAGCTTTCTTT
TRBJ2-3,.,TRBV27,TRBD2,CASSAAGLGAIFSTDTQYF,TGTGCCAGCAGTGCGGCGGGACTAGGCGCAATATTTAGCACAGATACGCAGTATTTT
TRBJ1-6,few,TRBV3-1/TRBV3-2,.,CASSPTGYTSPLHF,TGTGCCAGCAGCCCAACAGGGTATACTTCACCCCTCCACTTT
TRBJ2-7,.,TRBV5-4,.,CASIQQGTTGQQYF,TGTGCCAGCATCCAACAGGGAACTACGGGGCAACAGTACTTC
TRBJ2-7,.,TRBV27,TRBD2,CASSFRRESPHEQYF,TGTGCCAGCAGTTTTCGGCGGGAGTCCCCCCACGAGCAGTACTTC
TRBJ2-7,.,TRBV27,TRBD1,CASSSGTGGHEQYF,TGTGCCAGCAGTTCCGGGACAGGTGGCCACGAGCAGTACTTC
TRBJ1-5,.,TRBV28,.,CASNSAGASNNQPQHF,TGTGCCAGCAATTCAGCAGGGGCGAGTAACAATCAGCCCCAGCATTTT
TRBJ2-1,few,TRBV5-1,.,CASSFRDEQFF,TGCGCCAGCAGCTTCAGGGATGAGCAGTTCTTC
TRBJ1-2,.,TRBV5-5,.,CASSSSGNSGYTF,TGTGCCAGCAGCTCGTCCGGGAACTCTGGCTACACCTTC
TRBJ2-1,.,TRBV3-1/TRBV3-2,.,CASSQAGEQFF,TGTGCCAGCAGCCAAGCAGGTGAGCAGTTCTTC
TRBJ2-5,once,TRBV6-2/TRBV6-3,.,CASSARGDSGTQYF,TGTGCCAGCAGTGCACGGGGAGATTCTGGGACCCAGTACTTC
TRBJ2-7,.,TRBV5-5,TRBD2,CASSLGTSGRQYF,TGTGCCAGCAGCCTAGGGACTAGCGGGAGGCAGTACTTC
TRBJ2-1,.,TRBV24-1,.,CATSVAGGQSYNEQFF,TGTGCCACCAGTGTCGCAGGGGGGCAATCCTACAATGAGCAGTTCTTC
TRBJ1-2,.,TRBV30,TRBD1,CAWSGQGAGGYTF,TGTGCCTGGAGTGGACAGGGGGCGGGAGGCTACACCTTC
TRBJ1-2,.,TRBV3-1/TRBV3-2,TRBD1,CASSLLGGQGYGYTF,TGTGCCAGCAGCCTCCTTGGGGGACAGGGATATGGCTACACCTTC
TRBJ2-1,once,TRBV2,.,CASSEWHNEQFF,TGTGCCAGCAGTGAGTGGCACAATGAGCAGTTCTTC
TRBJ2-1,.,TRBV10-1,.,CASSNSGNEQFF,TGCGCCAGCAGTAATAGCGGCAATGAGCAGTTCTTC
TRBJ2-2,.,TRBV2,.,CASSVDTVNTGELFF,TGTGCCAGCAGCGTGGACACGGTAAACACCGGGGAGCTGTTTTTT
TRBJ2-1,.,TRBV11-2,TRBD2,CASSLELAGGYNEQFF,TGTGCCAGCAGCTTAGAACTAGCGGGAGGTTACAATGAGCAGTTCTTC
TRBJ2-7,.,TRBV7-8,TRBD1,CASSDATGAPVEYEQYF,TGTGCCAGCAGCGATGCGACAGGGGCCCCTGTTGAGTACGAGCAGTACTTC
TRBJ2-1,.,TRBV10-3,TRBD1,CAISDGQGTHNEQFF,TGTGCCATCAGTGATGGACAGGGGACCCACAATGAGCAGTTCTTC
TRBJ2-1,.,TRBV9,TRBD2,CASSVGGSGRAYNEQFF,TGTGCCAGCAGCGTAGGCGGTAGCGGGAGGGCCTACAATGAGCAGTTCTTC
TRBJ2-3,.,TRBV6-5,.,CASTLSGTFLDTQYF,TGTGCCAGCACCCTTTCAGGGACATTCTTAGATACGCAGTATTTT
TRBJ2-7,.,TRBV28,.,CASSPVEAGPYEQYF,TGTGCCAGCAGCCCTGTTGAGGCAGGGCCCTACGAGCAGTACTTC
TRBJ1-5,.,TRBV6-1,.,CASSGKGQSALGSYQPQHF,TGTGCCAGCAGTGGCAAAGGACAGTCGGCTCTGGGGTCATATCAGCCCCAGCATTTT
TRBJ1-5,.,TRBV30,TRBD1,CAWRSRGGQGSQPQHF,TGTGCCTGGAGGTCGCGGGGCGGACAGGGCTCACAGCCCCAGCATTTT
TRBJ1-3,.,TRBV9,.,CASSKDSPAGNTIYF,TGTGCCAGCAGCAAGGACTCCCCGGCTGGAAACACCATATATTTT
TRBJ1-2,.,TRBV28,TRBD1,CASSWTGGLGYTF,TGTGCCAGCAGTTGGACAGGGGGCTTGGGCTACACCTTC
TRBJ1-1,few,TRBV9,.,CASSEGNGRDTEAFF,TGTGCCAGCAGCGAGGGGAACGGGCGTGACACTGAAGCTTTCTTT
TRBJ1-5,few,TRBV3-1/TRBV3-2,TRBD1,CASSDRGDQPQHF,TGTGCCAGCAGCGACAGGGGGGATCAGCCCCAGCATTTT
TRBJ2-7,.,TRBV18,TRBD2,CASSPPSGVYEQYF,TGTGCCAGCTCACCGCCTAGCGGGGTGTACGAGCAGTACTTC
TRBJ2-3,.,TRBV18,.,CASSPLGVAWDTQYF,TGTGCCAGCTCACCACTGGGAGTAGCATGGGATACGCAGTATTTT
TRBJ2-7,.,TRBV6-5,TRBD1,CASSTDRGLEQYF,TGTGCCAGCTCCACGGACAGGGGGCTCGAGCAGTACTTC
TRBJ1-3,.,TRBV9,.,CASSNTQGGNTIYF,TGTGCCAGCAGCAATACACAGGGCGGGAACACCATATATTTT
TRBJ2-1,.,TRBV10-3,.,CAISEPQISGNEQFF,TGTGCCATCAGTGAGCCGCAGATAAGCGGGAATGAGCAGTTCTTC
TRBJ1-1,.,TRBV30,TRBD1,CASSGQGVQRAFF,TGTGCCTCCTCGGGACAGGGGGTCCAAAGAGCTTTCTTT
TRBJ2-1,.,TRBV5-5,.,CASSSIPRGSYNEQFF,TGTGCCAGCAGCTCCATCCCGCGGGGATCCTACAATGAGCAGTTCTTC
TRBJ2-7,.,TRBV15,.,CATSRGGYEQYF,TGTGCCACCAGCAGAGGAGGGTACGAGCAGTACTTC
TRBJ2-1,.,TRBV2,TRBD2,CASRTSGWENEQFF,TGTGCCAGTAGGACTAGCGGATGGGAAAATGAGCAGTTCTTC
TRBJ2-1,few,TRBV28,TRBD2,CASSAPSSGSWSGNEQFF,TGTGCCAGCAGTGCCCCCTCTAGCGGGAGTTGGTCGGGCAATGAGCAGTTCTTC
TRBJ2-7,.,TRBV4-2,TRBD2,CASSPITSGMYEQYF,TGTGCCAGCAGCCCGATCACTAGCGGGATGTACGAGCAGTACTTC